The 10 T cell receptor beta chains below all came from one sample that was sequenced in a study of identical twins. One entry per CDR3 protein, called by TCRdb with MiXCR from the 5' RACE reads. The sample includes 550,000 to 700,000 distinct CDR3 sequences, 20% to 25% of them seen just once. These data were also filed under a second study, of T cells expressing NK-cell markers.

The sequencing input was PBMCs. Source of these receptors: a woman younger than 35 in good health.

V gene TRBV29-1 combines with J gene TRBJ2-1, with D perhaps TRBD2 (7 bases). The V and J ends lost 1 base and 7 bases respectively, with 11 bases between them. This CDR3 is 13 amino acids long. Germline V CDR1 and CDR2: SQVTM, ANQGSEA. CDR3: CSVEARGGNEQFF. As DNA, the CDR3 is TGCAGCGTTGAAGCTAGGGGGGGGAATGAGCAGTTCTTC.

Only a few counts were recorded for this clonotype. The rearrangement links TRBV7-9 to TRBJ2-5; the D call may be TRBD1 or TRBD2 (5 bases each). The length of the CDR3 is 15 residues. Trimming removed 0 bases at V and 4 bases at J, with 12 bases between. Germline V gene lookup returns CDR1 SEHNR and CDR2 FQNEAQ (reference sequence). Here the CDR3 DNA reads TGTGCCAGCAGCTTAGCAGCGGCACAGGCAGAGACCCAGTACTTC. As protein: CASSLAAAQAETQYF. Based on the CDR3 plus reference TRBV7-9 and TRBJ2-5, the full variable domain is DTGVSQNPRHKITKRGQNVTFRCDPISEHNRLYWYRQTLGQGPEFLTYFQNEAQLEKSRLLSDRFSAERPKGSFSTLEIQRTEQGDSAMYLCASSLAAAQAETQYFGPGTRLLVL.

The V gene is TRBV5-1, the J gene TRBJ1-2; D is perhaps TRBD1 (6 bases). The CDR3 runs 15 residues. The V end was cut by 4 bases, the J end by 0 bases, with 13 bases between. Germline loops: CDR1 SGHRS, CDR2 YFSETQ. The DNA of the CDR3 is TGCGCCAGCAGCCCAGGACAGCCGGCTAACTATGGCTACACCTTC. Its translation is CASSPGQPANYGYTF. Using reference TRBV5-1 and TRBJ1-2 for the parts outside the CDR3, the full variable domain is KAGVTQTPRYLIKTRGQQVTLSCSPISGHRSVSWYQQTPGQGLQFLFEYFSETQRNKGNFPGRFSGRQFSNSRSEMNVSTLELGDSALYLCASSPGQPANYGYTFGSGTRLTVV.

This clonotype has a handful of counts. V gene TRBV7-9 combines with J gene TRBJ1-3; D uncertain. Looked up from germline, CDR1 is SEHNR and CDR2 is FQNEAQ (reference sequence). CDR3 length: 12 amino acids. Trimming removed 3 bases at V and 4 bases at J, with 4 bases between. CDR3 sequence reads: CASSFWGNTIYF. DNA of the CDR3: TGTGCCAGCAGCTTCTGGGGAAACACCATATATTTT.

V gene TRBV6-1 combines with J gene TRBJ2-3; D gene uncertain. This CDR3 spans 14 amino acids. V lost 8 bases and J 0 bases, leaving 12 bases between the germline ends. Germline V CDR1 and CDR2: MNHNS, SASEGT. The DNA of the CDR3 is TGTGCCAGCGGCAGGACGGACAGCACAGATACGCAGTATTTT. This sequence encodes CASGRTDSTDTQYF.

V gene TRBV7-2 combines with J gene TRBJ1-2; tentative D call: TRBD1 (5 bases). Per the germline V gene, CDR1 is SGHTA and CDR2 is FQGNSA. The length of the CDR3 is 14 residues. Trimming stripped 2 bases from V and 2 bases from J, with 9 bases between. The CDR3 nucleotides read TGTGCCAGCAGCTTACCGACAGTAAACTATGGCTACACCTTC. Its protein is CASSLPTVNYGYTF.

This chain uses TRBV20-1 with TRBJ2-7; 12 nucleotides match TRBD2. Germline lookup yields CDR1 DFQATT and CDR2 SNEGSKA (reference sequence). The V segment lost 5 bases and the J segment 3 bases; nucleotides outside the gene matches: 8. The length of the CDR3 is 15 residues. CDR3 residues: CSAQRTSGTYYEQYF. The CDR3 coding sequence is TGCAGTGCTCAGAGGACTAGCGGGACATACTACGAGCAGTACTTC.

The chain combines TRBV9 with TRBJ2-7; D could derive from TRBD1 or TRBD2 (5 bases each). The ends were cut back, 4 bases at V and 4 bases at J, with 18 bases in the middle. From germline, CDR1 is SGDLS and CDR2 YYNGEE. This CDR3 is built from 15 residues. CDR3: CASSFHRDPRYEQYF. CDR3 DNA sequence: TGTGCCAGCAGCTTCCACCGGGACCCCCGATACGAGCAGTACTTC. The complete variable domain, with remaining parts taken from reference TRBV9 and TRBJ2-7, reads DSGVTQTPKHLITATGQRVTLRCSPRSGDLSVYWYQQSLDQGLQFLIQYYNGEERAKGNILERFSAQQFPDLHSELNLSSLELGDSALYFCASSFHRDPRYEQYFGPGTRLTVT.

As to this clonotype: At one boundary the junction diverges from the germline segment, which might be a read error. The rearrangement joins TRBV5-1 to TRBJ1-4; no reliable D call. The germline V gene encodes CDR1 SGHRS and CDR2 YFSETQ. CDR3 size: 14 residues. The CDR3 sequence: CACSLIATNEKLFF. The CDR3 nucleotides are TGCGCCTGCAGCTTGATTGCAACTAATGAAAAACTGTTTTTT.

In this sample, this clonotype turned up a few times. V and J are TRBV27 and TRBJ2-3; the D gene is possibly TRBD2 (6 bases). The CDR3 is 15 amino acids. V was pared by 5 bases and J by 1 base, with 13 bases between. Germline values: CDR1 MNHEY, CDR2 SMNVEV (reference sequence). CDR3: CASSGRGLRTDTQYF. In nucleotides, the CDR3 is TGTGCCAGCAGTGGTAGGGGACTTCGCACAGATACGCAGTATTTT.